The T cell receptor (beta chain) under discussion was sequenced for a study of T-cell reconstitution after alpha-beta-depleted transplantation in children. Study-wide points: For some patients, TCRbeta diversity was high at day 60 because of recipient T cells and thymic progenitors that survived.

TCRbeta library preparation incorporated unique molecular identifiers. MiXCR, applied by TCRdb to the PCR reads, yields one record per CDR3 protein. Of approximately 1,000,000 distinct CDR3 sequences in the sample, roughly 29% are singletons; the top ten hold about 28%. CDR1 is SGHRS, CDR2 YFSETQ, per germline. The CDR3 runs to 16 residues. V dropped 1 base and J dropped 1; count of bases not matched to a gene: 6. The table lists this clonotype with a few counts. No antigen is known for it. The receptor was isolated from a boy under two years old who had a stem cell transplant for SCID, so the T cells may come from the graft donor. The sample in question was PBMCs, mostly from graft donor cells, obtained 360 days after TCRalphabeta/CD19-depleted stem cell transplant. The chain links TRBV5-1 to TRBJ1-2, with 8 positions matching TRBD1. The CDR3 coding sequence is TGCGCCAGCAGCTTGCACAGGGGGAGCCTTAACTATGGCTACACCTTC. This gives the protein CASSLHRGSLNYGYTF. Drawing the rest from reference TRBV5-1 and TRBJ1-2, the complete variable domain is KAGVTQTPRYLIKTRGQQVTLSCSPISGHRSVSWYQQTPGQGLQFLFEYFSETQRNKGNFPGRFSGRQFSNSRSEMNVSTLELGDSALYLCASSLHRGSLNYGYTFGSGTRLTVV.